The rows below give T cell receptor beta chains drawn from one sample of a study of T cell responses to AZD1222 COVID-19 vaccine. TCRdb's copy holds only in-frame clones and misses some; the assay was immunoSEQ multiplex PCR. The sample records some 150,000 clones, 80% to 85% being singletons. The material sequenced was peripheral blood, taken on day 0 of MenACWY control vaccination. Receptors were obtained from an adult in good health. Each CDR3 is given with its conserved first and last residue. A D gene is named only where the DNA matches it firmly. Size is omitted from some rows. Given values are once, few, many or a class for expanded clones.

TGTGCCAGAAGCTTGCTTAGGGGGACAGGGGCTAACTATGGCTACACCTTC,CARSLLRGTGANYGYTF,TRBD1,TRBV5-3,TRBJ1-2,.
TGTGCCAGCAGCCAAGGTACAGGGCTTAACTATGGCTACACCTTC,CASSQGTGLNYGYTF,.,TRBV3-1/TRBV3-2,TRBJ1-2,medium-sized
TGTGCCAGCAGTGTGAGCACAGATACGCAGTATTTT,CASSVSTDTQYF,.,TRBV2,TRBJ2-3,.
TGTGCCAGCAGTTTACAGGGAAGGGGCACTGAAGCTTTCTTT,CASSLQGRGTEAFF,.,TRBV7-9,TRBJ1-1,few
TGTGCCAGCAGCTTGGACAGGGCCCAAGAGACCCAGTACTTC,CASSLDRAQETQYF,TRBD1,TRBV7-9,TRBJ2-5,once
TGTGCCAGCAGCCCAAGAACAGGGAACACTGAAGCTTTCTTT,CASSPRTGNTEAFF,.,TRBV5-5,TRBJ1-1,.
TGTGCCAGCAGCCGGGACAGTGGAAACACCATATATTTT,CASSRDSGNTIYF,TRBD1,TRBV5-4,TRBJ1-3,once
TGCGCCAGCAGTTCCAGGGGTTCGTCCCAGTACTTC,CASSSRGSSQYF,.,TRBV10-2,TRBJ2-5,.
TGTGCCACAGGGGGCAGAGATAGCGATCATTACGAGCAGTACTTC,CATGGRDSDHYEQYF,TRBD1,TRBV6-5,TRBJ2-7,.
TGCGCCTCAGCGAGTCGGGGACTAGGGGCGGAGACCCAGTACTTC,CASASRGLGAETQYF,TRBD2,TRBV5-1,TRBJ2-5,.
TGTGCCAGCAGCTTGTACGGGGGAGCCAAAAACATTCAGTACTTC,CASSLYGGAKNIQYF,.,TRBV5-6,TRBJ2-4,.
TGTGCCAGCAGCTTGTGGGGTGGAAGACAGAACACTGAAGCTTTCTTT,CASSLWGGRQNTEAFF,.,TRBV7-9,TRBJ1-1,.
TGTGCCAGTAGTGGACAGGGGCCTCATGGCTACACCTTC,CASSGQGPHGYTF,TRBD1,TRBV19,TRBJ1-2,.
TGCGCCAGCAGCTCCGGACACTGGGAGAGCACCATATATTTT,CASSSGHWESTIYF,.,TRBV5-1,TRBJ1-3,few
TGCAGCGTCGCGGACCGCTATGCTAACTATGGCTACACCTTC,CSVADRYANYGYTF,.,TRBV29-1,TRBJ1-2,.
TGCGCCAGCAGTGAGCCGGCCACTGAGACCCAGTACTTC,CASSEPATETQYF,.,TRBV10-1,TRBJ2-5,.
TGTGCCAGCAGTTACTCCCCTATTGACGGGACAGGGGGCAGAGATACGCAGTATTTT,CASSYSPIDGTGGRDTQYF,TRBD1,TRBV6-2/TRBV6-3,TRBJ2-3,.
TGCGCCAGCAGCCTGACAGCCCATAGGGACGGGGAGCTGTTTTTT,CASSLTAHRDGELFF,.,TRBV5-1,TRBJ2-2,.
TGTGCCAGCAGTGGGCAGGGGGTGAATTCACCCCTCCACTTT,CASSGQGVNSPLHF,TRBD1,TRBV2,TRBJ1-6,once
TGTGCCAGCAGTCCAGGGTTGAGGGAGACCCAGTACTTC,CASSPGLRETQYF,.,TRBV28,TRBJ2-5,.
TGCGCCAGCAGACATACCGGGACAGGAGAGTGGGATACGCAGTATTTT,CASRHTGTGEWDTQYF,TRBD1,TRBV5-1,TRBJ2-3,once
TGTGCCAGCTTCGACAGGGGTGAACGGGACGAGCAGTACTTC,CASFDRGERDEQYF,TRBD1,TRBV6-5,TRBJ2-7,.
TGTGCCAGCAGCCCCCCGGGACAGTACAATGAGCAGTTCTTC,CASSPPGQYNEQFF,TRBD1,TRBV11-2,TRBJ2-1,few
TGTGCCAGCAGGAAACAGGGGGCAACTAATGAAAAACTGTTTTTT,CASRKQGATNEKLFF,TRBD1,TRBV2,TRBJ1-4,.
TGCGCCAGCAGCTTGGGTTTAGGGCAGAACAATGAGCAGTTCTTC,CASSLGLGQNNEQFF,.,TRBV5-1,TRBJ2-1,.
TGTGCCAGCTCACCACAGGGCCTAGGGAGCGGGGAGCTGTTTTTT,CASSPQGLGSGELFF,.,TRBV18,TRBJ2-2,.
TGTGCCAGCAGTTCCACCAACTCGGGGCAGTGGGGCGGCGGAAAGCAGTACTTC,CASSSTNSGQWGGGKQYF,.,TRBV27,TRBJ2-7,.
TGTGCCAGCAGTTTATCGGCAGGGAGGCCTTTCTTT,CASSLSAGRPFF,.,TRBV28,TRBJ1-1,.
TGTGCCAGCAGCTTGGTGGGGACAGGGGGGAGGGCTGAAGCTTTCTTT,CASSLVGTGGRAEAFF,TRBD1,TRBV5-6,TRBJ1-1,.
TGTGCCAGCAGTTCGACTAGCGGGGGTAGGGAGACCCAGTACTTC,CASSSTSGGRETQYF,TRBD2,TRBV13,TRBJ2-5,.
TGTGCCAGCAGCTTGAGCGGGCCCGCTCTATCCTCTGGAAACACCATATATTTT,CASSLSGPALSSGNTIYF,.,TRBV5-5,TRBJ1-3,.
TGTGCCAGCAGTGCAACTAACTATGGCTACACCTTC,CASSATNYGYTF,.,TRBV2,TRBJ1-2,.
TGTGTCAGAAGCTTAGATACGCCAGCACTAGGCTATGGCTACACCTTC,CVRSLDTPALGYGYTF,.,TRBV7-5,TRBJ1-2,.
TGTGCCAGCAGCCCTTTAGACGGACGTCGAGATACGCAGTATTTT,CASSPLDGRRDTQYF,.,TRBV7-9,TRBJ2-3,.
TGTGCCAGTAGTATAGGCAGGGACCAGCCCCAGCATTTT,CASSIGRDQPQHF,.,TRBV19,TRBJ1-5,.
TGTGCCAGCACTCCAAGTAGGGGAGCTGGAAACACCATATATTTT,CASTPSRGAGNTIYF,.,TRBV6-5,TRBJ1-3,.
TGTGCCAGCAGTTATCGGGGGTGGCCAGAAGCTTTCTTT,CASSYRGWPEAFF,.,TRBV6-5,TRBJ1-1,.
TGTGCCAGCAGTGAAGGCCTGGGGTTCTTCAATCAGCCCCAGCATTTT,CASSEGLGFFNQPQHF,.,TRBV6-1,TRBJ1-5,.
TGTGCCAGTAGTACCATGGGCGGGAATGAGCAGTTCTTC,CASSTMGGNEQFF,.,TRBV19,TRBJ2-1,.
TGTGCCAGTAGTCCAGCCGGGACAGGGGGCGAGGATACGCAGTATTTT,CASSPAGTGGEDTQYF,TRBD1,TRBV19,TRBJ2-3,.
TGTGCCAGTAGTATAGCCCGATCCAGCTCCTACAATGAGCAGTTCTTC,CASSIARSSSYNEQFF,.,TRBV19,TRBJ2-1,few
TGTGCCAGCATCAACCTGCAACAGGGGGCGGGCTATGGCTACACCTTC,CASINLQQGAGYGYTF,TRBD1,TRBV5-6,TRBJ1-2,.
TGTGCCAGCAGCAGGGGACAGGCCCACACCGGGGAGCTGTTTTTT,CASSRGQAHTGELFF,TRBD1,TRBV7-3,TRBJ2-2,.
TGTGCCAGCAGTTTTATGGGGACAGACAAAGAGACCCAGTACTTC,CASSFMGTDKETQYF,TRBD1,TRBV28,TRBJ2-5,few
TGTGCCAGCAGTCGACTAGTAGGTCAGCCCCAGCATTTT,CASSRLVGQPQHF,.,TRBV11-2,TRBJ1-5,.
TGTGCCAGCAGCCAAGGGACAGATGTGGCCTATGGCTACACCTTC,CASSQGTDVAYGYTF,.,TRBV3-1/TRBV3-2,TRBJ1-2,.
TGCGCCAGCAGTTACCAGACAGGGGAGGTCACAGATACGCAGTATTTT,CASSYQTGEVTDTQYF,TRBD1,TRBV5-1,TRBJ2-3,few
TGTGCCAGCAGCTTAGGTGGCGGGGCAAAAGCTTTCTTT,CASSLGGGAKAFF,.,TRBV7-2,TRBJ1-1,.
TGTGCCAGCAGCTTGGGACAGGGAATGGACTATGGCTACACCTTC,CASSLGQGMDYGYTF,TRBD1,TRBV5-5,TRBJ1-2,.
TGTGCCAGCAGCTTAGGGGTGAACCCAGGGCAAGAGACCCAGTACTTC,CASSLGVNPGQETQYF,.,TRBV11-2,TRBJ2-5,.
TGTGCCAGCAGCGTAGGACCGCCGGGACAGGTCCTGGGGGGAAACACCATATATTTT,CASSVGPPGQVLGGNTIYF,TRBD1,TRBV9,TRBJ1-3,.
TGTGCCAGCAGTACCGGACAGGGTTTTGGCGAGCAGTACTTC,CASSTGQGFGEQYF,TRBD1,TRBV6-5,TRBJ2-7,few
TGTGCCAGCTCAGACAGGGGCAATCAGCCCCAGCATTTT,CASSDRGNQPQHF,TRBD1,TRBV6-5,TRBJ1-5,.
TGTGCCAGCAGTTTGCGCGGGGGAGCCTCCAATGAGCAGTTCTTC,CASSLRGGASNEQFF,TRBD2,TRBV6-5,TRBJ2-1,.
TGTGCCAGCAGCTTAAACAGGGTGAGCTCCTACGAGCAGTACTTC,CASSLNRVSSYEQYF,.,TRBV11-2,TRBJ2-7,.